Detailed here is one TCR beta chain. Generated by immunoSEQ multiplex PCR, the TCRdb table keeps only in-frame clones and is missing some. This table has about 74,000 clones, nearly 97% appearing once. CDR3 length: 13 amino acids. Germline V gene sequence: CDR1 KGHSH, CDR2 LQKENI. The J segment lost 7 bases and the V segment lost 5 bases, leaving 5 bases of the junction unmatched. This sample stems from a study of technical replicates of blood from a handful of donors. The chain is built from TRBV18 and TRBJ2-1, with 7 bases that match TRBD2. This clonotype was sampled from a human donor in good health. Sequencing was done on a sample of T cells isolated from PBMCs. CDR3 protein: CASSGRAFNEQFF. CDR3 DNA: TGTGCCAGCTCAGGGAGGGCCTTTAATGAGCAGTTCTTC.